This T cell receptor (beta chain) was documented in a study of cytotoxic CD8 clonotypes in ibrutinib-treated CLL. The germline V and J ends were trimmed by 2 bases and 11 bases, with 9 bases remaining between them. Germline V gene data show CDR1 as GTSNPN and CDR2 as SVGIG (reference sequence). The CDR3 sequence is 10 residues long. Measured with immunoSEQ multiplex PCR; TCRdb has only the in-frame clones, and not every one. The sample lists about 160,000 clones, more than 75% seen once, with 2% to 2.5% in the top ten. This sample comprised PBMCs, obtained after 12 months of ibrutinib treatment. The chain joins TRBV30 to TRBJ1-1; no definite D call. This receptor was identified in a human donor with chronic lymphocytic leukemia. CDR3 bases: TGTGCCTGGAGTCGGGTGACCGCTTTCTTT. It yields the protein CAWSRVTAFF.